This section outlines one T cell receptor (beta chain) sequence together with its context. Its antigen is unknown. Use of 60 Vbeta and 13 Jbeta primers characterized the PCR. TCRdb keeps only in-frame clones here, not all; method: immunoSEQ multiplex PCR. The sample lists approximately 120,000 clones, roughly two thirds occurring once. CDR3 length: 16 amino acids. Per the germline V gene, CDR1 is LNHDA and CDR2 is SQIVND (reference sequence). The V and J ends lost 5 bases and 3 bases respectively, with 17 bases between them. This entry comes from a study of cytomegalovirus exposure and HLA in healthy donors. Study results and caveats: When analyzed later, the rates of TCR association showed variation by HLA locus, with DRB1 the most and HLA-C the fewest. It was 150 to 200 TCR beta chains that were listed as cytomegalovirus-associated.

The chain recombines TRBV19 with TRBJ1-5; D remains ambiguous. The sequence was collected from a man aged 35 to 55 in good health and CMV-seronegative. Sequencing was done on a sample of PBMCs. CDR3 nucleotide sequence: TGTGCCAGTAGTCCCACCGACGGGAGGGACAATCAGCCCCAGCATTTT. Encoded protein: CASSPTDGRDNQPQHF.